The 19 T cell receptor beta chains listed next were all sequenced from one sample in a study of blood T cell repertoires in COVID-19. Assay used: immunoSEQ multiplex PCR; TCRdb lists only in-frame clones, some missing. The table shows 200,000 to 250,000 clones, with 65% to 85% occurring only once. The source material was peripheral blood. The receptors shown here come from a woman younger than 45 with COVID-19, enrolled during active disease.

This clone has a handful of counts. The chain is built from TRBV29-1 and TRBJ2-5; TRBD1 agrees at 8 bases. With 8 bases clipped from V and 1 base from J, the junction kept 3 bases outside the gene matches. From germline, CDR1 is SQVTM and CDR2 ANQGSEA. The CDR3 length is 12 residues. CDR3 protein: CSYTGGQETQYF. DNA for the CDR3: TGCAGCTACACAGGGGGCCAAGAGACCCAGTACTTC.

The chain joins TRBV5-6 to TRBJ2-7; 12 nucleotides line up with TRBD1. The CDR3 is made up of 17 amino acids. V shed 4 bases and J 2 bases; nucleotides not matched to a gene: 10. Per germline, CDR1 SGHDT and CDR2 YYEEEE. The CDR3 protein is CASSRDRGLGKPYEQYF. The CDR3 region has the DNA TGTGCCAGCAGCCGGGACAGGGGGCTTGGTAAGCCCTACGAGCAGTACTTC.

This chain connects TRBV5-1 to TRBJ2-5, with TRBD2 identical over 10 bases. The CDR3 is 15 amino acids. The V segment lost 4 bases and the J segment 1 base; nucleotides outside the gene matches: 4. The germline V gene encodes CDR1 SGHRS and CDR2 YFSETQ. DNA for the CDR3: TGCGCCAGCAGCACAGGACTAGCGGCCCAAGAGACCCAGTACTTC. This sequence encodes CASSTGLAAQETQYF.

The rearrangement links TRBV6-1 to TRBJ2-7; 7 nucleotides align to TRBD1. The germline V gene encodes CDR1 MNHNS and CDR2 SASEGT. With V trimmed by 2 bases and J by 3 bases, 7 bases remained unmatched. The CDR3 length is 15 residues. The DNA for the CDR3 is TGTGCCAGCAGTGAATGGGGACAGAGGCTCTACGAGCAGTACTTC. This gives the protein CASSEWGQRLYEQYF.

CDR3 bases: TGTGCCACCAGTGGACAAATACAGGGCAGGTTGACCTTC. The encoded protein is CATSGQIQGRLTF. The chain carries TRBV24-1 and TRBJ1-2; weak D call: TRBD1 (6 bases). This CDR3 region has 13 residues. V lost 5 bases to trimming and J lost 14 bases, with 20 bases between them. Germline loops: CDR1 KGHDR, CDR2 SFDVKD.

V usage is TRBV5-4 and J usage is TRBJ1-2; 8 nucleotides align to TRBD1. V trimming: 0 bases; J trimming: 3 bases; junction bases outside the gene matches: 7. Germline-derived CDR1 and CDR2 are SGHNT and YYREEE (reference sequence). CDR3 length: 16 amino acids. The CDR3 sequence is CASSLGDRPRDYGYTF. CDR3 coding DNA: TGTGCCAGCAGCTTGGGGGACAGGCCTAGGGACTATGGCTACACCTTC.

This rearrangement joins TRBV19 to TRBJ1-1; 7 nucleotides line up with TRBD1. V dropped 5 bases and J dropped 5; count of bases not matched to a gene: 8. CDR1 and CDR2 from the germline V gene are LNHDA and SQIVND (reference sequence). The CDR3 runs to 14 residues. The CDR3 DNA follows: TGTGCCAGTAGTCCACAGGGGCCGTTTACTGAAGCTTTCTTT. It is translated as CASSPQGPFTEAFF.

The chain couples TRBV7-2 to TRBJ2-3, with 13 bases fitting TRBD2. V lost 5 bases and J lost 4; bases outside the gene matches: 6. CDR1 is SGHTA and CDR2 is FQGNSA in the germline V gene. The CDR3 spans 16 residues. The CDR3 region is CASSLGLAGAADTQYF. Here the CDR3 DNA reads TGTGCCAGCAGCCTCGGACTAGCGGGAGCTGCAGATACGCAGTATTTT.

The sample holds one count of this clone. This chain joins TRBV24-1 and TRBJ2-3; tentatively, D is TRBD1 (5 bases). This CDR3 has 15 residues. The germline CDR1 and CDR2 sequences are KGHDR and SFDVKD. Trimming shortened V by 4 bases and J by 2 bases, and 12 bases separated the two germline ends. The CDR3 DNA is TGTGCCACCAGTGACCCTTCAGGGTCCACAGATACGCAGTATTTT. It is translated as CATSDPSGSTDTQYF.

The genes are TRBV11-2 and TRBJ2-7, with D tentatively TRBD1 (6 bases). This CDR3 has 15 amino acids. The ends were cut back, 1 base at V and 0 bases at J, with 10 bases in the middle. Germline CDR1 SGHAT, CDR2 FQNNGV. The CDR3 nucleotides read TGTGCCAGCAGCTTAGCCGGACAGAGCTCCTACGAGCAGTACTTC. Translated, it gives CASSLAGQSSYEQYF.

The gene calls are TRBV4-3 and TRBJ2-2; D remains ambiguous. V lost 0 bases, J lost 3 bases, and 14 bases lay in between. The CDR3 is 17 residues long. Looked up from germline, CDR1 is LGHNA and CDR2 is YSLEER. CDR3 in DNA: TGCGCCAGCAGCCAAGATAACCCCAGAGGATACACCGGGGAGCTGTTTTTT. Its translation: CASSQDNPRGYTGELFF.

Concerning this clone itself: Different DNA sequences within this sample yield the same CDR3. The gene calls are TRBV19 and TRBJ2-3, with a tentative D call TRBD2 (7 bases). CDR1 is LNHDA and CDR2 is SQIVND in the germline V gene (reference sequence). Trimming took 3 bases from V and 3 from J, leaving 13 bases between them. The CDR3 consists of 15 residues. The CDR3 protein is CASSMGGGGTDTQYF. CDR3 nucleotide sequence: TGTGCCAGTAGTATGGGAGGGGGTGGGACAGATACGCAGTATTTT. Looking up the rest from reference TRBV19 and TRBJ2-3 gives the full variable domain: DGGITQSPKYLFRKEGQNVTLSCEQNLNHDAMYWYRQDPGQGLRLIYYSQIVNDFQKGDIAEGYSVSREKKESFPLTVTSAQKNPTAFYLCASSMGGGGTDTQYFGPGTRLTVL.

V is TRBV7-2 and J is TRBJ1-1; TRBD1 aligns across 12 bases. The germline V gene has CDR1 SGHTA and CDR2 FQGNSA. The V segment lost 0 bases and the J segment 11 bases; nucleotides outside the gene matches: 7. This CDR3 is built from 15 residues. CDR3 coding DNA: TGTGCCAGCAGCTTAGCCGGGACAGGGGGCGCCGGGGCTTTCTTT. Residues: CASSLAGTGGAGAFF. Complete variable domain (other parts from reference TRBV7-2 and TRBJ1-1): GAGVSQSPSNKVTEKGKDVELRCDPISGHTALYWYRQSLGQGLEFLIYFQGNSAPDKSGLPSDRFSAERTGGSVSTLTIQRTQQEDSAVYLCASSLAGTGGAGAFFGQGTRLTVV.

V and J are TRBV6-1 and TRBJ1-4; 10 bases line up with TRBD1. There are 15 residues in the CDR3. J was trimmed by 8 bases and V by 2 bases; bases with no gene match: 5. Germline V lookup: CDR1 MNHNS, CDR2 SASEGT. The CDR3 here is CASSESGTGVEKLFF. Written as DNA, the CDR3 is TGTGCCAGCAGTGAAAGTGGGACAGGGGTCGAAAAACTGTTTTTT.

The chain is built from TRBV19 and TRBJ1-4; 8 bases are shared with TRBD1. Losses at the gene ends were 3 bases for V and 7 bases for J; bases not matched to a gene: 4. Germline CDR1 and CDR2: LNHDA and SQIVND (reference sequence). CDR3 length: 14 amino acids. CDR3 loop: CASSIGQGGEKLFF. CDR3 bases: TGTGCCAGTAGTATTGGACAGGGAGGTGAAAAACTGTTTTTT.

The CDR3 region is CSASSGRMSSYEQYF. The CDR3 DNA sequence: TGCAGTGCTAGTAGCGGGAGGATGAGCTCCTACGAGCAGTACTTC. The chain employs TRBV20-1 and TRBJ2-7, with 10 bases that match TRBD2. V shed 3 bases and J 0 bases; nucleotides not matched to a gene: 5. CDR3 size: 15 residues. Germline CDR1 DFQATT, CDR2 SNEGSKA (reference sequence).

This clone was recorded once. The chain has TRBV27 and TRBJ1-2, with 10 bases that match TRBD1. CDR1 and CDR2 from the germline V gene are MNHEY and SMNVEV (reference sequence). The trim removed 0 bases at V and 2 bases at J, leaving 3 bases unmatched. The CDR3 is made up of 16 amino acids. The CDR3 DNA reads TGTGCCAGCAGTTTATCGGGGGGACAGGGGAACTATGGCTACACCTTC. It is translated as CASSLSGGQGNYGYTF.

The chain employs TRBV6-4 and TRBJ2-2, with 8 bases fitting TRBD1. Germline trimming cut 8 bases from V and 0 bases from J; bases unmatched to any gene: 2. Germline CDR1 is MRHNA and CDR2 is SNTAGT. The CDR3 runs to 14 residues. The chain's CDR3 is CASQGQANTGELFF. The CDR3 DNA sequence: TGTGCCAGCCAGGGACAGGCGAACACCGGGGAGCTGTTTTTT.

The chain uses TRBV7-9 and TRBJ1-5; D possibly corresponds to TRBD1 (6 bases). This CDR3 has 14 amino acids. CDR1 and CDR2 from the germline V gene are SEHNR and FQNEAQ (reference sequence). Trimming left V 5 bases short and J 7 bases short, with 15 bases between. CDR3 loop: CASSLQGRGQPQHF. The DNA of the CDR3 is TGTGCCAGCAGCCTGCAGGGAAGGGGGCAGCCCCAGCATTTT.